Described below is a single T cell receptor (beta chain) sequence and its context. Its antigen is currently unknown. Germline V gene lookup returns CDR1 LNHDA and CDR2 SQIVND (reference sequence). The CDR3 consists of 15 residues. These data come from a study of T cells expressing NK-cell markers. Study at large: One of the eight sequenced donors was seronegative, whereas the other seven were HCMV-seropositive. General study results and limits: These same clonotypes (in a handful of donors) also led the CD3+CD56-NKG2C+ fraction. Dominant NKG2C+ clonotypes in about 6 donors made up roughly 1.0-7.0% of CD8+ T cells.

UMIs accompanied the 5'RACE template switching by which TCR beta cDNA was made. Reanalyzing the 5' RACE reads, TCRdb keeps one entry per CDR3 protein, without DNA. The sample totals about 260,000 distinct CDR3 sequences. The gene calls are TRBV19 and TRBJ2-2; TCRdb's D gene call, TRBD2, goes unchecked for lack of DNA. The TCR originated in a man aged 18-30 years in good health. Sequenced sample: blood T cells: a sorted CD56 or NKG2C T cell subset, CD4+ or CD8+ T cells, or bulk PBMC T cells (not recorded which). CDR3 loop: CASRVSGVNTGELFF.